This T cell receptor beta chain was retrieved from a study of T cell repertoires in cytomegalovirus infection. For the study at large: Public signatures in TCR beta pointed to CMV infection and matching HLA type.

V lost 2 bases and J 6 bases, leaving 5 bases between the germline ends. This CDR3 has 11 amino acids. In germline, CDR1 is MNHEY, CDR2 SVGAGI. As for this clonotype: Its target is unknown.

TCRdb analysed the reads with MiXCR anew, one entry per CDR3 protein. Seen here are about 130,000 distinct CDR3 sequences, over 30% observed once, and the top ten hold about 54%. This receptor was obtained from a human donor in good health (CMV status not recorded). Some clones in this sample may be carry-over from other donors' samples. The sample consisted of CD8+ T cells from cultured PBMCs, taken from culture after CMV antigen stimulation. The V and J genes are TRBV6-5 and TRBJ2-7; D remains unclear. The CDR3 sequence: CASSYNAEQYF. CDR3 bases: TGTGCCAGCAGTTACAACGCCGAGCAGTACTTC.